The 8 T cell receptor beta chains given below trace back to one sample, sequenced in a study of preoperative IRX-2 immunotherapy in early breast cancer. Treatment reported: preoperative locoregional IRX-2 cytokine immunotherapy. The method was immunoSEQ multiplex PCR; TCRdb's version includes in-frame clones alone and lacks a portion of them. The sample records roughly 26,000 clones, 85% to 90% being singletons. Source: tumor tissue, taken after IRX-2 immunotherapy. The source is a human donor with breast cancer.

The chain joins TRBV14 to TRBJ2-7; 9 bases are a match to TRBD2. J lost 4 bases, V lost 2 bases, and 0 bases had no gene match. The CDR3 spans 13 residues. Per germline, CDR1 SGHDN and CDR2 FVKESK. CDR3 in amino acids: CASSQLAGYEQYV. The CDR3 DNA follows: TGTGCCAGCAGCCAACTAGCGGGGTACGAGCAGTACGTC.

This rearrangement joins TRBV29-1 to TRBJ1-1; 7 bases align to TRBD1. The ends lost 7 bases at V and 1 base at J; junction bases unmatched: 3. The CDR3 totals 12 residues. The V gene's germline CDR1 is SQVTM and CDR2 ANQGSEA. Written as DNA, the CDR3 is TGCAGCGGGGGACAGACGAACACTGAAGCTTTCTTT. Protein: CSGGQTNTEAFF. The whole variable domain, filled in from reference TRBV29-1 and TRBJ1-1, reads SAVISQKPSRDICQRGTSLTIQCQVDSQVTMMFWYRQQPGQSLTLIATANQGSEATYESGFVIDKFPISRPNLTFSTLTVSNMSPEDSSIYLCSGGQTNTEAFFGQGTRLTVV.

The chain employs TRBV5-1 and TRBJ2-2, with 10 bases aligning to TRBD2. The CDR3 has 18 residues. Trimming cost V 0 bases and J 4 bases; bases outside gene matches: 9. Germline CDR1 SGHRS, CDR2 YFSETQ. This CDR3 is CASSLVGSGGLSTGELFF. The CDR3 DNA sequence: TGCGCCAGCAGCTTGGTTGGTAGCGGGGGGCTCAGCACCGGGGAGCTGTTTTTT.

This chain connects TRBV11-1 to TRBJ1-4; a weak D match, TRBD1 (5 bases). Between the trimmed V and J ends, which lost 5 bases and 7 bases, there was a span of 20 bases. The CDR3 is 16 residues long. CDR1 is SGHAT, CDR2 FQDESV, per germline (reference sequence). The CDR3 coding sequence is TGTGCCAGCAGCCAGATTCGGTCAGGGCAGGGTGAAAAACTGTTTTTT. Translating it yields CASSQIRSGQGEKLFF.

This chain uses TRBV18 with TRBJ1-2; D gene ambiguous. The CDR3 length is 17 residues. CDR1 and CDR2 (germline): KGHSH, LQKENI. With 2 bases removed from V and 2 bases from J, the gap between germline ends came to 18 bases. CDR3 nucleotide sequence: TGTGCCAGCTCACCATCGATAGGGCTGTCGGAAAACTATGGCTACACCTTC. Translation gives CASSPSIGLSENYGYTF.

CDR3 region: CASSPDSYGYTF. The CDR3 region has the DNA TGTGCCAGCAGCCCGGACAGTTATGGCTACACCTTC. The J gene is TRBJ1-2, the V gene TRBV28; D might be TRBD1 (6 bases). The CDR3 runs to 12 residues. V was shortened by 6 bases and J by 5 bases, with 10 bases between the two germline ends. Germline V gene data show CDR1 as MDHEN and CDR2 as SYDVKM.

The rearrangement uses TRBV28 and TRBJ1-6; 7 bases are shared with TRBD1. The CDR3 consists of 13 residues. V lost 8 bases, J lost 7 bases, and 5 bases stayed unmatched. The germline gives CDR1 MDHEN, CDR2 SYDVKM. CDR3 sequence: CASHGDRNSPLHF. CDR3 coding DNA: TGTGCCAGCCACGGGGACAGAAATTCACCCCTCCACTTT.

The gene calls are TRBV5-1 and TRBJ2-5; 9 nucleotides line up with TRBD2. V was clipped by 4 bases and J by 2 bases; unmatched bases: 3. Germline V gene data show CDR1 as SGHRS and CDR2 as YFSETQ. The length of the CDR3 is 14 residues. The chain's CDR3 is CASSPAGGQETQYF. In DNA form, the CDR3 reads TGCGCCAGCAGCCCTGCGGGGGGGCAAGAGACCCAGTACTTC.